Each of the 16 T cell receptor beta chains below was sequenced from the same sample in a study of cytomegalovirus exposure and HLA in healthy donors. The PCR used 60 Vbeta and 13 Jbeta primers. Measured with immunoSEQ multiplex PCR; TCRdb has only the in-frame clones, and not every one. The top ten hold around 2% of the sample, which has under 150,000 clones, around three quarters seen once. Sequenced input: PBMCs. The receptor set was obtained from a woman in her forties or fifties in good health and CMV-seronegative.

The chain couples TRBV5-6 to TRBJ2-7; D is perhaps TRBD1 (6 bases). Trimming removed 5 bases at V and 2 bases at J, with 14 bases between. CDR1 and CDR2 (germline): SGHDT, YYEEEE. This CDR3 contains 14 residues. The CDR3 region is CASSFGTPAYEQYF. The CDR3 DNA reads as TGTGCCAGCAGTTTCGGGACACCCGCCTACGAGCAGTACTTC.

The chain has TRBV27 and TRBJ2-3; D might be TRBD1 (6 bases). With 3 bases removed from V and 6 bases from J, the gap between germline ends came to 13 bases. This CDR3 spans 14 amino acids. Germline assignment: CDR1 MNHEY and CDR2 SMNVEV (reference sequence). CDR3 in amino acids: CASSLSRGQDTQYF. DNA for the CDR3: TGTGCCAGCAGTTTGAGCAGGGGTCAGGATACGCAGTATTTT.

This clone has just one count. V and J are TRBV10-3 and TRBJ2-7, with 11 bases that match TRBD1. The V gene end was trimmed by 4 bases and the J gene end by 4 bases; junction bases not matched to a gene: 3. The CDR3 runs to 14 residues. Germline CDR1 and CDR2: ENHRY and SYGVKD. The CDR3 loop is CAISVGTGGYEQYF. DNA for the CDR3: TGTGCCATCAGTGTAGGGACAGGGGGTTACGAGCAGTACTTC.

This clone was observed a handful of times. The chain is built from TRBV6-1 and TRBJ2-7; no definite D call. This CDR3 is 13 amino acids long. Germline V gene sequence: CDR1 MNHNS, CDR2 SASEGT. Trimming shortened V by 7 bases and J by 2 bases, and 12 bases separated the two germline ends. The CDR3 region has the DNA TGTGCCAGCACCGAAACCCTAACCTACGAGCAGTACTTC. It yields the protein CASTETLTYEQYF.

The genes are TRBV5-6 and TRBJ1-1; possibly TRBD1 for D (5 bases). Germline V gene data show CDR1 as SGHDT and CDR2 as YYEEEE. V was pared by 0 bases and J by 1 base, with 7 bases between. This CDR3 is built from 14 residues. CDR3 sequence: CASSLVGGNTEAFF. CDR3 nucleotide sequence: TGTGCCAGCAGCTTGGTGGGGGGGAACACTGAAGCTTTCTTT.

The CDR3 nucleotides read TGTGCCAGTAGACGGGGGATGACTAACTATGGCTACACCTTC. The encoded protein is CASRRGMTNYGYTF. This chain uses TRBV19 with TRBJ1-2; the D gene is possibly TRBD1 (5 bases). This CDR3 is 14 amino acids long. Germline V gene lookup returns CDR1 LNHDA and CDR2 SQIVND (reference sequence). Trimming removed 6 bases at V and 0 bases at J, with 11 bases between.

The V call is TRBV4-2, the J call TRBJ1-1, with TRBD1 identical over 8 bases. This CDR3 is 13 amino acids long. V lost 5 bases to trimming and J lost 4 bases; unmatched junction nucleotides: 3. Germline V gives CDR1 LGHNA, CDR2 YNFKEQ. The DNA for the CDR3 is TGTGCCAGCAGCGCGGACAGGGTCACTGAAGCTTTCTTT. This gives the protein CASSADRVTEAFF.

The chain links TRBV7-2 to TRBJ1-1, with a tentative D call TRBD1 (6 bases). CDR1 and CDR2 from the germline V gene are SGHTA and FQGNSA. V was clipped by 7 bases and J by 4 bases, with 19 bases between them. The CDR3 totals 15 residues. The CDR3 DNA reads TGTGCCAGCACCCCTCTGAACAGGGTTTCCACTGAAGCTTTCTTT. Protein: CASTPLNRVSTEAFF.

The gene calls are TRBV18 and TRBJ1-1; 10 nucleotides match TRBD1. The V and J ends lost 0 bases and 1 base, in that order; junction bases with no gene match: 11. Looked up from germline, CDR1 is KGHSH and CDR2 is LQKENI. This CDR3 has 19 amino acids. CDR3 sequence (DNA): TGTGCCAGCTCACCACCGGTGACAGGGGGCCCGCTTTGGAACACTGAAGCTTTCTTT. It translates to CASSPPVTGGPLWNTEAFF.

This clone was picked up one time. The V and J genes are TRBV7-2 and TRBJ1-4; a weak D match, TRBD1 (6 bases). V was cut by 5 bases and J by 5 bases, with 12 bases left in between. The CDR3 length is 14 residues. Germline assignment: CDR1 SGHTA and CDR2 FQGNSA. The CDR3 loop reads CASSRDIANEKLFF. As DNA, the CDR3 is TGTGCCAGCAGCCGGGACATAGCGAATGAAAAACTGTTTTTT. Together with reference TRBV7-2 and TRBJ1-4, the CDR3 gives the full variable domain: GAGVSQSPSNKVTEKGKDVELRCDPISGHTALYWYRQSLGQGLEFLIYFQGNSAPDKSGLPSDRFSAERTGGSVSTLTIQRTQQEDSAVYLCASSRDIANEKLFFGSGTQLSVL.

The V gene is TRBV13, the J gene TRBJ1-1; unclear D gene. CDR1 is PRHDT and CDR2 is FYEKMQ in the germline V gene (reference sequence). V gave up 4 bases and J gave up 1 base, with 7 bases separating them. CDR3 length: 13 residues. The CDR3 region is CASSSQENTEAFF. The CDR3 nucleotides read TGTGCCAGCAGCTCCCAGGAGAACACTGAAGCTTTCTTT. The full variable domain, rest sourced from reference TRBV13 and TRBJ1-1, is AAGVIQSPRHLIKEKRETATLKCYPIPRHDTVYWYQQGPGQDPQFLISFYEKMQSDKGSIPDRFSAQQFSDYHSELNMSSLELGDSALYFCASSSQENTEAFFGQGTRLTVV.

The rearrangement links TRBV27 to TRBJ1-1, with D hard to call. CDR1 and CDR2 (germline): MNHEY, SMNVEV (reference sequence). The V end lost 2 bases, the J end lost 0 bases, and 10 bases lay between the germline ends. The CDR3 contains 15 residues. The DNA of the CDR3 is TGTGCCAGCAGTTTAGCCCCCGGGTTGAACACTGAAGCTTTCTTT. Its translation is CASSLAPGLNTEAFF.

V gene TRBV7-2 combines with J gene TRBJ1-1; D ambiguous. Trimming left V 2 bases short and J 1 base short, with 11 bases between. The V gene's germline CDR1 is SGHTA and CDR2 FQGNSA. The CDR3 is made up of 15 amino acids. CDR3 nucleotides: TGTGCCAGCAGCTTACTGGCCGAAAGGAACACTGAAGCTTTCTTT. Protein: CASSLLAERNTEAFF.

The DNA for the CDR3 is TGTGCCAGCAGGACCATGGACAGCTTCCTAGATACGCAGTATTTT. This encodes CASRTMDSFLDTQYF. V and J are TRBV28 and TRBJ2-3; D possibly corresponds to TRBD1 (6 bases). Germline assignment: CDR1 MDHEN and CDR2 SYDVKM. V was pared by 6 bases and J by 5 bases, with 18 bases between. This CDR3 has 15 residues.

This clone came up once. The CDR3 region is CASSTGDQETQYF. CDR3 nucleotides: TGTGCCAGCAGTACCGGGGATCAAGAGACCCAGTACTTC. V and J are TRBV6-1 and TRBJ2-5; tentatively, D is TRBD2 (5 bases). The CDR3 is 13 residues long. Trimming shortened V by 5 bases and J by 2 bases, and 9 bases separated the two germline ends. Germline V lookup: CDR1 MNHNS, CDR2 SASEGT.

This clone was recorded once. V gene TRBV6-6 combines with J gene TRBJ1-4; 7 nucleotides line up with TRBD1. CDR1 MNHNY and CDR2 SVGAGI come from the germline V gene (reference sequence). This CDR3 comprises 15 residues. After removal of 6 bases from V and 2 bases from J, the junction contained 6 bases not matched to a gene. CDR3 bases: TGTGCCAGCAGGTCCGCAGGGGGGACTAATGAAAAACTGTTTTTT. Protein sequence: CASRSAGGTNEKLFF.